Presented here are 14 T cell receptor beta chains from one specimen sequenced in a study of blood T cell repertoires in COVID-19. TCRdb's table, derived via immunoSEQ multiplex PCR, lists solely in-frame clones and lacks some. Among 80,000 to 100,000 clones, about 85% were seen once, and the ten largest hold 4% to 5.5%. Source material: peripheral blood. Source of these receptors: a man aged 65 to 79 with acute or convalescent COVID-19.

The chain is built from TRBV25-1 and TRBJ1-2; maybe TRBD1 (6 bases). CDR1 is MGHDK and CDR2 is SYGVNS in the germline V gene. V lost 4 bases and J 8 bases, leaving 20 bases between the germline ends. CDR3 length equals 15 residues. The CDR3 nucleotides read TGTGCCAGCAGTGGACCATCACAGGGATCGGTCGGCTACACCTTC. As protein: CASSGPSQGSVGYTF.

This chain joins TRBV19 and TRBJ1-4; tentatively, D is TRBD1 (5 bases). Germline CDR1 reads LNHDA; CDR2 reads SQIVND (reference sequence). Trimming pared 3 bases from V and 7 bases from J, leaving 15 bases between. This CDR3 spans 15 amino acids. As DNA, the CDR3 is TGTGCCAGTAGTATGCGGAGACAGCGTTCTGAAAAACTGTTTTTT. As protein: CASSMRRQRSEKLFF.

The chain joins TRBV5-1 to TRBJ2-3, with TRBD2 identical over 7 bases. This CDR3 region has 15 residues. Germline CDR1 is SGHRS and CDR2 is YFSETQ. Losses at the gene ends were 4 bases for V and 2 bases for J; bases not matched to a gene: 7. CDR3 protein: CASSPGGSLTDTQYF. The CDR3 DNA reads as TGCGCCAGCAGCCCCGGGGGGTCCCTCACAGATACGCAGTATTTT.

The V and J genes are TRBV4-1 and TRBJ2-1; tentatively, D is TRBD1 (6 bases). The V end was cut by 0 bases, the J end by 7 bases, with 13 bases between. The V gene's germline CDR1 is MGHRA and CDR2 YSYEKL. The CDR3 runs to 15 residues. CDR3 bases: TGCGCCAGCAGCCAAGAGGGACACCCTGGGAATGAGCAGTTCTTC. Translation gives CASSQEGHPGNEQFF.

This clone appeared a few times. The chain joins TRBV11-2 to TRBJ2-7, with D uncertain. The CDR3 covers 14 residues. The V and J ends lost 0 bases and 3 bases respectively, with 9 bases between them. Germline V gene lookup returns CDR1 SGHAT and CDR2 FQNNGV. The CDR3 nucleotides are TGTGCCAGCAGCTTAGATCTCAGTTTCTACGAGCAGTACGTC. Protein: CASSLDLSFYEQYV.

The chain uses TRBV9 and TRBJ2-2, with a tentative D call TRBD1 (5 bases). Trimming cost V 0 bases and J 7 bases, with 10 bases left between them. The CDR3 extends over 14 amino acids. Per the germline V gene, CDR1 is SGDLS and CDR2 is YYNGEE. The CDR3 nucleotides read TGTGCCAGCAGCGTAGGTGGCAGGGACGGGGAGCTGTTTTTT. Translation: CASSVGGRDGELFF.

Remarks on this clone: The germline gene is not matched at one end of the junction; a read error may be the cause. This chain uses TRBV3-1 (or the pseudogene TRBV3-2) with TRBJ2-5; 9 bases map to TRBD2. Germline CDR1 LGHDT, CDR2 YNNKEL (reference sequence). The CDR3 has 16 amino acids. CDR3 amino acids: CAGSRGLGLAQETQYF. In nucleotides, the CDR3 is TGTGCCGGCAGCCGAGGACTGGGACTAGCCCAAGAGACCCAGTACTTC.

The V gene is TRBV2, the J gene TRBJ1-4; tentatively, D is TRBD1 (5 bases). The V and J ends lost 4 bases and 8 bases respectively, with 14 bases between them. The germline CDR1 and CDR2 sequences are SNHLY and FYNNEI. The CDR3 is made up of 14 amino acids. CDR3 DNA sequence: TGTGCCAGCAGTGGAGAGCCCGCAGGGGAAAAACTGTTTTTT. Its protein is CASSGEPAGEKLFF. Looking up the rest from reference TRBV2 and TRBJ1-4 gives the full variable domain: EPEVTQTPSHQVTQMGQEVILRCVPISNHLYFYWYRQILGQKVEFLVSFYNNEISEKSEIFDDQFSVERPDGSNFTLKIRSTKLEDSAMYFCASSGEPAGEKLFFGSGTQLSVL.

This clone was detected once. The genes are TRBV5-1 and TRBJ1-1; 7 bases are a match to TRBD1. Per the germline V gene, CDR1 is SGHRS and CDR2 is YFSETQ. The trim removed 4 bases at V and 0 bases at J, leaving 6 bases unmatched. This CDR3 region has 15 residues. The CDR3 sequence: CASSGPGQLNTEAFF. The DNA for the CDR3 is TGCGCCAGCAGCGGGCCGGGACAGTTGAACACTGAAGCTTTCTTT.

This clone occurred a few times. The genes are TRBV6-4 and TRBJ1-5; 12 bases match TRBD1. Germline V gives CDR1 MRHNA, CDR2 SNTAGT. The CDR3 is made up of 21 amino acids. V lost 0 bases, J lost 7 bases, and 19 bases stayed unmatched. DNA for the CDR3: TGTGCCAGCAGTGACTCGTCGGGGACAGGGGGCTTATTCGAAACGGCCCAGCCCCAGCATTTT. Its translation is CASSDSSGTGGLFETAQPQHF.

This clone was seen only once. J is TRBJ1-5 and V is TRBV19; a possible D gene is TRBD1 (6 bases). Germline V gene data show CDR1 as LNHDA and CDR2 as SQIVND (reference sequence). There are 15 residues in the CDR3. The V end lost 10 bases, the J end lost 1 base, and 17 bases lay between the germline ends. In DNA, the CDR3 is TGTGCCACTCGGTTACAGGGTATCAGCAATCAGCCCCAGCATTTT. Its protein is CATRLQGISNQPQHF.

The V gene is TRBV12-3 or TRBV12-4, the J gene TRBJ1-2; D is unresolved. CDR3 size: 13 residues. Trimming pared 6 bases from V and 4 bases from J, leaving 12 bases between. CDR3 amino acids: CASRSGVGYGYTF. For the CDR3, the DNA is TGTGCCAGCAGAAGCGGGGTCGGCTATGGCTACACCTTC.

J is TRBJ2-6 and V is TRBV5-1; D gene uncertain. CDR3 length equals 17 residues. Trimming took off 0 bases at V and 4 bases at J, with 14 bases between the two ends. Germline V lookup: CDR1 SGHRS, CDR2 YFSETQ. The CDR3 nucleotides read TGCGCCAGCAGCTTGGATTTACTCGACTCCGGGGCCAACGTCCTGACTTTC. It yields the protein CASSLDLLDSGANVLTF.

J is TRBJ2-5 and V is TRBV5-1, with D uncertain. Germline V gene sequence: CDR1 SGHRS, CDR2 YFSETQ. Trimming took 2 bases from V and 5 from J, leaving 25 bases between them. This CDR3 region has 18 residues. The CDR3 region has the DNA TGCGCCAGCAGCTTAGATTCGCCGACTGAGACGGTATTGGAGACCCAGTACTTC. Translation: CASSLDSPTETVLETQYF.